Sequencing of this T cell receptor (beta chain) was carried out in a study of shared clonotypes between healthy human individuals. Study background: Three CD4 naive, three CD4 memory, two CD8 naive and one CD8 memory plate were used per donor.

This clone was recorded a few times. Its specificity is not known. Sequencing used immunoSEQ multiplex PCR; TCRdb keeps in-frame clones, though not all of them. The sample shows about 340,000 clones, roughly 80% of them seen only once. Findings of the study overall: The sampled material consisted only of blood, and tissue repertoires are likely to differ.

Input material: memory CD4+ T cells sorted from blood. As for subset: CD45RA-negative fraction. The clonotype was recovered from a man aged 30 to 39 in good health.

CDR3 nucleotide sequence: TGTGCCAGCAGCTTATCCCATGAAGCTTTCTTT. It specifies CASSLSHEAFF. The chain recombines TRBV7-9 with TRBJ1-1; D is undetermined. The CDR3 runs to 11 residues. Germline V gene lookup returns CDR1 SEHNR and CDR2 FQNEAQ (reference sequence). Trimming left V 2 bases short and J 7 bases short, with 5 bases between.